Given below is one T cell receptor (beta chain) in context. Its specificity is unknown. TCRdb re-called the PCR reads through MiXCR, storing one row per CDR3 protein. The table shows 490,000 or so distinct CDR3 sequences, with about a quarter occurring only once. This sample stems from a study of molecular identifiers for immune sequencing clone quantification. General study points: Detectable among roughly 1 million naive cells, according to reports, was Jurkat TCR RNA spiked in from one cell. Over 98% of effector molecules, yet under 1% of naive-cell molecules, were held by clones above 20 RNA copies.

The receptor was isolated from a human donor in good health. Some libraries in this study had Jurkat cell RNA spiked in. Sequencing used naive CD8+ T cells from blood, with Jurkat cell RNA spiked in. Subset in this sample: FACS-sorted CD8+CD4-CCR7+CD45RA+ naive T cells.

CDR3: CASSLSAGGPNEQFF. In DNA form, the CDR3 reads TGTGCCAGCAGTTTATCGGCGGGGGGGCCAAATGAGCAGTTCTTC. V gene TRBV27 combines with J gene TRBJ2-1, with 9 bases lining up with TRBD2. Germline assignment: CDR1 MNHEY and CDR2 SMNVEV (reference sequence). The CDR3 is 15 residues long. After removal of 0 bases from V and 7 bases from J, the junction contained 4 bases not matched to a gene.